This TCR beta chain was recovered during a study of T cell repertoires in cytomegalovirus infection. At the level of the study: Carrying CMV and the relevant HLA type showed in public TCR beta signatures. Study-wide results and caveats: There were carriers of CMV plus the relevant HLA, and cumulative public TCR beta family frequency identified them. What dominated the ex vivo response were HLA-C-restricted CMV-specific TCR beta clonotypes.

TCRdb reprocessed the reads with MiXCR, giving one entry per CDR3 protein. The sample records fewer than 550,000 distinct CDR3 sequences, less than 30% being singletons. This clonotype was picked up many times. Its matching antigen is unknown. Germline assignment: CDR1 SGHTA and CDR2 FQGNSA. The CDR3 extends over 17 amino acids. V trimming: 2 bases; J trimming: 3 bases; junction bases outside the gene matches: 7. The sample was PBMCs. This receptor was taken from a human donor in good health (CMV status not recorded). Some clones in this sample may be carry-over from other donors' samples. This chain connects TRBV7-2 to TRBJ2-4; TRBD1 aligns across 10 bases. The CDR3: CASSLRDRGWGKNIQYF. DNA of the CDR3: TGTGCCAGCAGCTTAAGGGACAGGGGATGGGGCAAAAACATTCAGTACTTC.